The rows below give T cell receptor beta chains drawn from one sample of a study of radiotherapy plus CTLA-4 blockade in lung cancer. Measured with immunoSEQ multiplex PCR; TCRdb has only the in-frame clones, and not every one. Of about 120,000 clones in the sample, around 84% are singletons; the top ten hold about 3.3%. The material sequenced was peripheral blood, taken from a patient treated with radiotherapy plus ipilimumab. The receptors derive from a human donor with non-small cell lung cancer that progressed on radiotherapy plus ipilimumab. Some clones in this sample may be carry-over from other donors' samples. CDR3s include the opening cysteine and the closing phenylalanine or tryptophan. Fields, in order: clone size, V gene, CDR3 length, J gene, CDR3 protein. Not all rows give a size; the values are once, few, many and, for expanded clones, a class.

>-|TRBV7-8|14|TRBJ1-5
CASSLAVFNQPQHF
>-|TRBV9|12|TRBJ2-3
CASSVGTDTQYF
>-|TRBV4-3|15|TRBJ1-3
CASRDQGGSGNTIYF
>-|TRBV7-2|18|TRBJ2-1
CASSRYGGGRFSYNEQFF
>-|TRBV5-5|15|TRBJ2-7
CASSLEGRGSYEQYF
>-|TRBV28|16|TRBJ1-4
CASSFLQGGGNEKLFF
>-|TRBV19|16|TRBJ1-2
CASSMVRGHHNYGYTF
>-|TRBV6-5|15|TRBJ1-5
CASRRDRVSNQPQHF
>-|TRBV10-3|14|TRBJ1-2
CAISDIGLVYGYTF
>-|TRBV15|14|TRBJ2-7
CATSRARHTYEQYF
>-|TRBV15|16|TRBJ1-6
CATSRVGDLVDSPLHF
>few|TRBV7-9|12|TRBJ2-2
CASSSRVGELFF
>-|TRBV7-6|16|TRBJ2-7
CASSLGGGRGLGEQYF
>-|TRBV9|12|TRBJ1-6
CASSVGAPPLHF
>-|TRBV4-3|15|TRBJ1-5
CASSQRTGFDQPQHF
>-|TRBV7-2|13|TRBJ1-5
CASRESGTQPQHF
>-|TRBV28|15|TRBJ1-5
CASSLWENSNQPQHF
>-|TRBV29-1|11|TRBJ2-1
CSVSWADEQFF
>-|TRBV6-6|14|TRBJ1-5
CASSYVGIEQPQHF
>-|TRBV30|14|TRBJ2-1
CACTGRGSYNEQFF
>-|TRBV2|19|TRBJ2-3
CATKRGTSGGAFDQDTQYF
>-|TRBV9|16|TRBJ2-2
CASSVDPGGRIGELFF
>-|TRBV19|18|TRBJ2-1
CASSPRTSEPSSYNEQFF
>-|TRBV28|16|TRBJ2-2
CASSRPGGIGTGELFF